This T cell receptor (beta chain) was sequenced in a study of blood T cells in healthy people across ages. For this clonotype: Its antigen is currently unknown.

The study, taken as a whole, reports: Roughly linear declines in TCR beta diversity per million T cells occurred with age. When one million T cells were used, diversity estimates were thought to be underestimates.

It was with a sample-barcoded 5' primer and a J-beta primer mix that a second PCR of roughly 6 to 12 cycles was run. Each cDNA molecule carried a tag from a template-switch adaptor that contained 12 random nucleotides. Each CDR3 protein gets one entry after TCRdb re-called the 5' RACE reads with MiXCR. This sample carries 550,000 to 600,000 distinct CDR3 sequences, roughly 43% of them seen once, and the ten largest clones take approximately 23%. This CDR3 comprises 16 residues. Germline CDR1 MDHEN, CDR2 SYDVKM. J lost 7 bases, V lost 3 bases, and 8 bases had no gene match. This clonotype was sampled from a man at least 80 years old in good health. The chain has TRBV28 and TRBJ1-6, with 8 bases aligning to TRBD1. Sequencing was carried out using blood. DNA for the CDR3: TGTGCCAGCAGTTTCCCCCGGACAGGGATCAATTCACCCCTCCACTTT. This codes for CASSFPRTGINSPLHF.